This T cell receptor beta chain derives from a study of CD8+CD57+ T cells in acquired aplastic anemia. The CDR3 is 15 amino acids. Losses at the gene ends were 4 bases for V and 5 bases for J; bases not matched to a gene: 4. Germline V lookup: CDR1 KGHDR, CDR2 SFDVKD. Points on this clonotype: What it recognizes is unknown.

General observations from the study: Comparison of patients with controls identified about 30 shared CD8+ CDR3 sequences. Patients showed no significant difference from controls in CD8+ Simpson's diversity.

It was genomic DNA that served as the template for profiling TCR beta VDJ and CDR3. One entry per CDR3 protein results from TCRdb running MiXCR on the reads. The sample gives some 170,000 distinct CDR3 sequences, 47% of which show up once; more than 1% is in the top ten. Sequencing involved patients with CD8+CD57+ cell expansion previously shown by flow cytometry. No therapy had been given to the patients at the time of blood sampling. The V gene is TRBV24-1, the J gene TRBJ2-1, with 10 nucleotides matching TRBD2. The receptor was derived from a human donor with aplastic anemia. Sequencing was done on a sample of sorted CD4+, CD8+, or CD8+CD57+ T cells (not recorded which) from PBMCs. The CDR3 DNA sequence: TGTGCCACCAGTGACGCTAGCGGGAGCAACAATGAGCAGTTCTTC. Amino acid sequence: CATSDASGSNNEQFF.